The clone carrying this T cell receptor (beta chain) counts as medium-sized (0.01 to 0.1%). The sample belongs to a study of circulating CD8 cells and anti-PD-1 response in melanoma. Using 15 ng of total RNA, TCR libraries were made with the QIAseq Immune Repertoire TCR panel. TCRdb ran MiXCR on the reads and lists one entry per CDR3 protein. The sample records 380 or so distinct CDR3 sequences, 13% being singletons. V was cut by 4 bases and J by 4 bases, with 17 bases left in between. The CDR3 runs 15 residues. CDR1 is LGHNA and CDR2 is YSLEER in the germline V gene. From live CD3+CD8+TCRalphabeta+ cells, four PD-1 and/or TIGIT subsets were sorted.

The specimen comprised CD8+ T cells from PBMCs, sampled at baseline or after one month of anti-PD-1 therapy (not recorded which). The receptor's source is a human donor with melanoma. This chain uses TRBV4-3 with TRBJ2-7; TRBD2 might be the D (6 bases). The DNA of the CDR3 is TGCGCCAGCAGCCTCCATCCGGGGGAGACATACGAGCAGTACTTC. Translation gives CASSLHPGETYEQYF.